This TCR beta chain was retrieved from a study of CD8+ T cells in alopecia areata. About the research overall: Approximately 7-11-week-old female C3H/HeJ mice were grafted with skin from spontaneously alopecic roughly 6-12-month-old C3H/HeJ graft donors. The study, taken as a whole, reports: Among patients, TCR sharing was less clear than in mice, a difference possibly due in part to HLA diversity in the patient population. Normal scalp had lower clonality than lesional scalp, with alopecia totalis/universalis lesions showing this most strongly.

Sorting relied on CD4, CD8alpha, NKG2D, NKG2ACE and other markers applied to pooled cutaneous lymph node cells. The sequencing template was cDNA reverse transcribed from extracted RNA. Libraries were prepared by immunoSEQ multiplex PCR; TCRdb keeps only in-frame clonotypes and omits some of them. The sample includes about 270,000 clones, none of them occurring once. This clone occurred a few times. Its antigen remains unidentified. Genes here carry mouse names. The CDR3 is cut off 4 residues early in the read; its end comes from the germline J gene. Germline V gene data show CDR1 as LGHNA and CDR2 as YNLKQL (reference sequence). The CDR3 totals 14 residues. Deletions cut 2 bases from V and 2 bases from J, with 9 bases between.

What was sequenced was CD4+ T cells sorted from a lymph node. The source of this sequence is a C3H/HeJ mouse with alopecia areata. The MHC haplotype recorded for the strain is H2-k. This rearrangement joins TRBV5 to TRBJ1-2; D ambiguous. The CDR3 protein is CASSQWIGNSDYTF. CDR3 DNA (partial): TGTGCCAGCAGCCAATGGATAGGGAACTCC.